Below, one TCR beta chain is given with its context. What it binds is not known. This entry belongs to a study of T cell responses to AZD1222 COVID-19 vaccine. Study-level points and caveats: Spike-specific TCR repertoires showed rising breadth and depth after two AZD1222 doses.

Germline V gives CDR1 SGHRS, CDR2 YFSETQ. The junction had 8 bases not matched to a gene; V was cut back by 4 bases and J by 4 bases. CDR3 length: 15 residues. Produced via immunoSEQ multiplex PCR; TCRdb's table is partial and in-frame only. Of under 130,000 clones in the sample, around 89% were seen once. This receptor was taken from an adult in good health. The input for sequencing was peripheral blood, taken on day 0 of AZD1222 vaccination. The gene calls are TRBV5-1 and TRBJ2-1, with 7 bases that match TRBD1. CDR3 nucleotides: TGCGCCAGCAGCACCAGGGACAGCGATTACAATGAGCAGTTCTTC. This gives the protein CASSTRDSDYNEQFF. The full variable domain, its missing parts supplied by reference TRBV5-1 and TRBJ2-1, is KAGVTQTPRYLIKTRGQQVTLSCSPISGHRSVSWYQQTPGQGLQFLFEYFSETQRNKGNFPGRFSGRQFSNSRSEMNVSTLELGDSALYLCASSTRDSDYNEQFFGPGTRLTVL.